This TCR beta chain comes out of a study of blood T cell repertoires in COVID-19. The CDR3 is 15 amino acids. CDR1 KGHSH and CDR2 LQKENI come from the germline V gene. J was trimmed by 2 bases and V by 5 bases; bases with no gene match: 4. Authors' methods: Counts of nucleated cells, estimated from reference gene primer amplification, were obtained. Sequencing used immunoSEQ multiplex PCR; TCRdb keeps in-frame clones, though not all of them. The V and J calls and clone size are taken from that table; D and trimming were inferred from the DNA. The sample yields hundreds of thousands of clones, about 88% seen once.

The receptor's source is a woman younger than 35 who had been exposed to COVID-19. J is TRBJ1-2 and V is TRBV18, with 11 bases fitting TRBD1. Input material: PBMCs or T cells enriched from blood (not recorded which). The CDR3 protein is CASSSGQGANYGYTF. In DNA, the CDR3 is TGTGCCAGCTCATCCGGACAGGGGGCGAACTATGGCTACACCTTC.